A selection of T cell receptor beta chains follows, all from one sample in a study of blood T cell repertoires in COVID-19. Produced via immunoSEQ multiplex PCR; TCRdb's table is partial and in-frame only. The repertoire holds about 430,000 clones, with roughly 90% as singletons. Sequences were obtained from peripheral blood. These receptors all stem from a young man with COVID-19, enrolled during active disease. The CDR3 runs from the conserved cysteine through the conserved F or W.

j_gene: TRBJ1-2
v_gene: TRBV11-2
CDR3aa: CASSTSRPGIDGYTF

j_gene: TRBJ2-1
v_gene: TRBV6-5
CDR3aa: CASRGTGGVDEQFF

j_gene: TRBJ2-7
v_gene: TRBV6-5
CDR3aa: CASSRDSLGQYF

j_gene: TRBJ2-1
v_gene: TRBV3-1/TRBV3-2
CDR3aa: CASSQLSGGYNEQFF

j_gene: TRBJ1-6
v_gene: TRBV5-4
CDR3aa: CASSFNDRVQGSPLHF

j_gene: TRBJ1-2
v_gene: TRBV3-1/TRBV3-2
CDR3aa: CASSQNSGNYPIYGYTF

j_gene: TRBJ2-3
v_gene: TRBV6-5
CDR3aa: CASSLQGETDTQYF

j_gene: TRBJ2-7
v_gene: TRBV5-5
CDR3aa: CASSLRDSYEQYF

j_gene: TRBJ2-5
v_gene: TRBV5-5
CDR3aa: CASSMTSGGHGAQYF

j_gene: TRBJ1-2
v_gene: TRBV6-6
CDR3aa: CASRYDRAAGYTF

j_gene: TRBJ2-6
v_gene: TRBV6-5
CDR3aa: CASSYEESSGANVLTF

j_gene: TRBJ1-2
v_gene: TRBV20-1
CDR3aa: CSAPGGSGYTF

j_gene: TRBJ2-3
v_gene: TRBV10-2
CDR3aa: CASSGTSGGDTQYF

j_gene: TRBJ2-3
v_gene: TRBV4-1
CDR3aa: CASSHPVGDNTDTQYF

j_gene: TRBJ2-1
v_gene: TRBV6-5
CDR3aa: CASSLFKAGGPNEQFF

j_gene: TRBJ2-7
v_gene: TRBV5-4
CDR3aa: CASSLSGANYEQYF